Sequencing of this T cell receptor (beta chain) was carried out in a study of regulatory T cells in long-lasting Graves disease. The authors built TCR beta libraries using iRepertoire HTBI primers and Arm-PCR of CDR3 regions. TCRdb used MiXCR to reprocess the multiplex PCR reads, holding one entry per CDR3 protein. The sample lists under 400,000 distinct CDR3 sequences; over 15% were seen once. This clonotype appeared many times. Trimming cost V 0 bases and J 2 bases; bases outside gene matches: 4. Per germline, CDR1 SGHRS and CDR2 YFSETQ. The CDR3 length is 16 residues. The time point: newly diagnosed GD, antithyroid drugs for less than 3 months. Construction of the TCR library relied on RNA isolated from PBMCs. The sample was also linked to a second study, of T cells in Graves' hyperthyroidism and ophthalmopathy.

This chain connects TRBV5-1 to TRBJ2-3; 9 bases line up with TRBD2. The TCR originated in a man aged 35 to 55 with Graves disease. This sample comprised peripheral blood mononuclear cells (PBMCs), obtained at new diagnosis, from a patient treated with antithyroid drugs. This chain's CDR3 is CASSLAAGGLTDTQYF. The CDR3 nucleotides are TGCGCCAGCAGCTTGGCAGCGGGGGGACTCACAGATACGCAGTATTTT.